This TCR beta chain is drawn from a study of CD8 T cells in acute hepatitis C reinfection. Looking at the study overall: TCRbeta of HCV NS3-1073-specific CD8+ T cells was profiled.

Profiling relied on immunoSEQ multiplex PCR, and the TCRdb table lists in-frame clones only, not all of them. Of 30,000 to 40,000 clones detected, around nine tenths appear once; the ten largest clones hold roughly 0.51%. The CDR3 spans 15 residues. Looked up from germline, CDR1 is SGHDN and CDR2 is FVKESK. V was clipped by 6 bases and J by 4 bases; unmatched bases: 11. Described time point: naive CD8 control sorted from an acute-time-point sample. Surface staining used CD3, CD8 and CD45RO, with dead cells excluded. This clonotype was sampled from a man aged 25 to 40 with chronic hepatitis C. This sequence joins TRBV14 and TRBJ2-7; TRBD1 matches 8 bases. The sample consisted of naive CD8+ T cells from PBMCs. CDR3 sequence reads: CASRLRTGPYYEQYF. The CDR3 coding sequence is TGTGCCAGCAGGCTAAGGACAGGGCCCTATTACGAGCAGTACTTC.